This T cell receptor (beta chain) was sequenced for a study of shared clonotypes between healthy human individuals. Study-wide results and caveats: Larger estimated richness was generally recorded for naive subsets relative to memory subsets.

As to this clone: Its target is unknown.

Original methodology: From ImmunoSEQ came sequences covering only the junction and carrying no quality scores, so filtering differed. Assay: immunoSEQ multiplex PCR; the TCRdb copy retains only in-frame clones and omits some. That table is the source of V, J and clone size, and D and trimming were worked out from the DNA. The table records about 2,100,000 clones, 85% to 95% of them present only once. Cells designated naive CD8 were CD45RO-negative and were positively selected for CCR7, with terminally differentiated effector memory CD45RA+ cells excluded. Sample: naive CD8+ T cells from PBMCs. The origin of this receptor is a man aged 18 to 30 in good health. Some clones in this sample may be carry-over from other donors' samples.

CDR3: CASTPRLGHTEAFF. The DNA of the CDR3 is TGTGCCAGCACCCCTCGACTCGGGCACACTGAAGCTTTCTTT. This chain uses TRBV27 with TRBJ1-1; no reliable D call. CDR1 and CDR2 from the germline V gene are MNHEY and SMNVEV (reference sequence). The length of the CDR3 is 14 residues. Trimming stripped 7 bases from V and 3 bases from J, with 15 bases between.